This T cell receptor beta chain was found in a study of blood T cell repertoires in COVID-19. Trimming took 4 bases from V and 3 from J, leaving 16 bases between them. The CDR3 extends over 16 amino acids. CDR1 and CDR2 from the germline V gene are GTSNPN and SVGIG (reference sequence). Using immunoSEQ multiplex PCR, the repertoire was profiled, and TCRdb retains in-frame clones only, with some absent. The table lists about 480,000 clones, roughly 89% of them singletons. This chain uses TRBV30 with TRBJ1-6; D gene uncertain. The sample taken for sequencing was peripheral blood. The clonotype originates from a man between 18 and 29 years old with COVID-19, enrolled during active disease. CDR3 nucleotides: TGTGCCTGGACCTCGGGAGGGAATCTCTATAATTCACCCCTCCACTTT. Amino acid sequence: CAWTSGGNLYNSPLHF.